The clone carrying this T cell receptor beta chain was detected a few times. Its target is unknown. The data were taken from a study of cytomegalovirus exposure and HLA in healthy donors. Study in general: Early released data had about 80 million unique TCRs, all coming from HLA-typed donors.

Whole-study findings and limits: Upon later analysis, TCR association rates were observed to vary by HLA locus, being highest for DRB1 and lowest for HLA-C. Highly shared sequence variants in one cluster were likely a sequencing artifact.

PCR involved 60 Vbeta and 13 Jbeta primers. TCRdb's table, derived via immunoSEQ multiplex PCR, lists solely in-frame clones and lacks some. Of 150,000 or so clones listed, about two thirds are singletons. Specimen: PBMCs. The TCR comes from a woman aged 55-69 years in good health and CMV-seropositive.

This chain's CDR3 is CASSHDGTGAKNIQYF. The CDR3 bases are TGCGCCAGCAGCCACGACGGGACAGGAGCCAAAAACATTCAGTACTTC. The chain couples TRBV4-1 to TRBJ2-4; TRBD1 matches at 8 bases. Germline CDR1 and CDR2: MGHRA and YSYEKL. V shed 3 bases and J 0 bases; nucleotides not matched to a gene: 4. This CDR3 spans 16 amino acids.